This TCR beta chain was identified in a study of T cell changes during pregnancy in multiple sclerosis. Sequenced by immunoSEQ multiplex PCR; TCRdb stores in-frame clones only, minus some. The table shows tens of thousands of clones, with roughly nine tenths occurring only once. The V and J ends lost 2 bases and 4 bases, in that order; junction bases with no gene match: 7. There are 15 residues in the CDR3. CDR1 and CDR2 from the germline V gene are LNHDA and SQIVND (reference sequence). The TCR comes from a female donor with multiple sclerosis, enrolled in a pregnancy study. The chain combines TRBV19 with TRBJ2-7; TRBD1 aligns across 8 bases. The sequenced sample was CD8+ T cells from peripheral blood mononuclear cells, obtained before pregnancy. CDR3 amino acids: CASSILEGQAYEQYF. CDR3 nucleotide sequence: TGTGCCAGTAGTATATTGGAGGGACAGGCGTACGAGCAGTACTTC.